Reported below is one T cell receptor (beta chain). Its antigen target is currently unknown. No base qualities exist here, and no much larger clone lies one base off it. Taken with the paper, the label for time point translates to: about 28 days (+/-7) after the second vaccine dose. AZD1222 recipients given second doses at about 4 weeks or at about 12 weeks were pooled, since spike-specific TCR depth and breadth were not found to differ between the two schedules. The vaccinee samples were drawn from two UK trials, COV001 and COV002, one of which was a single-blind randomized controlled phase 2/3 trial testing AZD1222 (ChAdOx1 nCoV-19) in healthy adults. For TCRbeta chain sequencing, PBMC samples from trial participants were taken at day 0 and at day 28 after the second dose. These data belong to a study of T cell responses to AZD1222 COVID-19 vaccine (dated by TCRdb to about 2021). Describing the broader study: TCR sequencing covered over 230 trial participants: 200 to 220 given two doses of AZD1222 and about 26 given two doses of MenACWY control vaccine. Trial participants were enrolled into age subgroups of 18-55, 56-69 and 70-plus years, which contained about 150, 28 and 57 TCR-sequenced participants, respectively. Results the study describes overall, beyond this receptor: The vaccine-associated CD4 TCRs covered the entire spike protein, and the dominant responses fell in regions 160-218 and 743-854. After two AZD1222 doses, spike-specific TCR breadth and depth were significantly higher than at day 0 and than in MenACWY recipients. Conclusions about previously exposed vaccinees were limited because only six AZD1222 recipients were SARS-CoV-2 seropositive at baseline. In the small 56-69-year group, the increase in depth fell short of significance, most likely because of low power. Most participants were white British and females outnumbered males, and the authors suggested that clonal diversity may have been underestimated. Because no samples from the day 14 peak response were available, repertoires could be characterized only after the peak T cell response. Nearly half of unique spike-specific TCRs reportedly recognized epitopes outside regions mutated in the B.1.351 and B.1.1.7 variants.

The CDR3 regions of human TCRbeta chains were analyzed by immunosequencing. On the study's bioinformatics: Repertoire TCRs were checked for matches against a reference library of SARS-CoV-2-specific TCRs that had been generated using the MIRA antigen-specificity platform. Breadth was defined as the fraction of unique TCRs that were SARS-CoV-2-associated, and depth was defined as the fraction of total T cells that were SARS-CoV-2-associated. Using the MIRA data, every spike-specific TCR was mapped to the spike region that the TCR reacted to and assigned to either a CD4 or a CD8 class. Log10-transformed breadth and depth values were compared by one-way ANOVA with Sidak's multiple comparisons tests. The clones in this table, taken by TCRdb from immuneACCESS, are in-frame only. Not every clone is retained; where verified, under half of the shortfall comes from an unresolved V gene, and the cause of the rest is unknown. The V and J calls and clone size come from that table; D and trimming were worked out from the DNA. In all, the sample holds 120,000 or so clones, and about 88% of those were seen once. Clones ranked in the top ten supply around 3% of the sample.

V is pruned by 3 bases and J by 3 bases, leaving 10 bases of the junction without a gene match. CDR1 and CDR2 (SQVTM, ANQGSEA) derive from the germline V gene. From the cysteine through the phenylalanine, the CDR3 covers 15 amino acids. The retained sequence is limited to the CDR3, 45 bases, with the frame set at the first base. The TCR originated in an adult who received the AZD1222 COVID-19 vaccine. The chain couples TRBV29-1 to TRBJ1-1, with 7 middle bases fitting TRBD1. The specimen comprised peripheral blood, sampled 28 days after the second AZD1222 dose. The CDR3 protein: CSVDSLTGIYTEAFF. DNA sequence: TGCAGCGTTGATTCCCTGACAGGGATTTACACTGAAGCTTTCTTT.